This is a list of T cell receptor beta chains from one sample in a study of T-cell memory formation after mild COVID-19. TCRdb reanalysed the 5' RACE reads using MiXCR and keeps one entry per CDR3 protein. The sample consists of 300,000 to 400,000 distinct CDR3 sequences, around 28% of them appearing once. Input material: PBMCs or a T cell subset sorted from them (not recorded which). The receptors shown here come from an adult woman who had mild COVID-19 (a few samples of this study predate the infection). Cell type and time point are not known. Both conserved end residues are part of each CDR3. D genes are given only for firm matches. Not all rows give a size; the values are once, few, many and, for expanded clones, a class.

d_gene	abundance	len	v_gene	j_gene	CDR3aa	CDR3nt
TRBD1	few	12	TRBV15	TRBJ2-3	CATSPRQGPGYF	TGTGCCACCAGCCCTAGACAGGGCCCGGGGTATTTT
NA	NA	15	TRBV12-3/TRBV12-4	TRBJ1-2	CASSNPRQARYGYTF	TGTGCCAGCAGCAATCCAAGACAGGCCCGCTATGGCTACACCTTC
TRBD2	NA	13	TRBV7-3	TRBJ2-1	CASSRTRDNEQFF	TGTGCCAGCAGCCGGACTAGAGACAATGAGCAGTTCTTC
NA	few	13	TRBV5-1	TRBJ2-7	CASSLSLLGEQYF	TGCGCCAGCAGCTTATCCCTCCTCGGCGAGCAGTACTTC
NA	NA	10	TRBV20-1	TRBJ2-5	CSALQETQYF	TGCAGTGCTCTTCAAGAGACCCAGTACTTC
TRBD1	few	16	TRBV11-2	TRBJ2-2	CASRSLTGGLFGELFF	TGTGCCAGCAGGTCCTTGACAGGGGGCCTTTTCGGGGAGCTGTTTTTT
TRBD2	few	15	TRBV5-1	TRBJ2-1	CASSLMLAGPTGQFF	TGCGCCAGCAGCTTGATGCTAGCGGGGCCGACCGGGCAGTTCTTC
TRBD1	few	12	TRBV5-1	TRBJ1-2	CASSPDRGGYTF	TGCGCCAGCAGCCCGGACAGGGGTGGCTACACCTTC
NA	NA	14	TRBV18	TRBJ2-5	CASSNPGLGETQYF	TGTGCCAGCTCCAACCCGGGACTCGGAGAGACCCAGTACTTC
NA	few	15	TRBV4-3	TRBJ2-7	CASSRTQTGSYEQYF	TGCGCCAGCAGCCGAACGCAGACTGGTTCGTACGAGCAGTACTTC